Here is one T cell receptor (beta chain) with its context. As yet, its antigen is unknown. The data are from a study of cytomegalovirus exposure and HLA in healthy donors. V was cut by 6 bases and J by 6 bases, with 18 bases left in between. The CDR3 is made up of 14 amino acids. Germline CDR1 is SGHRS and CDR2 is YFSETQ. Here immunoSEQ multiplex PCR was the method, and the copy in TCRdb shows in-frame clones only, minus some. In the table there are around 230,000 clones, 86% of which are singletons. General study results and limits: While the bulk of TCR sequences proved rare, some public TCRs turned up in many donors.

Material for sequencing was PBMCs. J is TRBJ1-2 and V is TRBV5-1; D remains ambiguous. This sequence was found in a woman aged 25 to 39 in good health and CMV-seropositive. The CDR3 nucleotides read TGCGCCAGCACCAAGGAGTTCTTCGCGGATGGCTACACCTTC. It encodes CASTKEFFADGYTF.